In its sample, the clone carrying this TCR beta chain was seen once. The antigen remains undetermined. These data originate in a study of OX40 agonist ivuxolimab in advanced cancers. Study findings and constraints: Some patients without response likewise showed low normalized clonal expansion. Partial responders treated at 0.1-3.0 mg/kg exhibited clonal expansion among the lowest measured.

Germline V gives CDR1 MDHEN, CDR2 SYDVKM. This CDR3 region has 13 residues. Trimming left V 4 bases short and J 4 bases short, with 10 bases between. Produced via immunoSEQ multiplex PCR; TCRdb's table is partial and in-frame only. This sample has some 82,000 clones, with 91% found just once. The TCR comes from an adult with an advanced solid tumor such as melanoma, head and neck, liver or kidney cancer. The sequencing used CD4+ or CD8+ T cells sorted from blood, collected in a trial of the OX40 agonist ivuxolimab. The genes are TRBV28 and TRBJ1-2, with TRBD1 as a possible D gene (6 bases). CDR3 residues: CASSSTGFYGYTF. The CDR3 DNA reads TGTGCCAGCAGTTCGACAGGATTCTATGGCTACACCTTC.